Sequencing of this TCR beta chain was carried out in a study of spatial heterogeneity in lung cancer. V shed 5 bases, J shed 2 bases, and the junction held 3 bases outside the gene matches. The CDR3 has 14 residues. Germline values: CDR1 MNHNS, CDR2 SASEGT. TCR cDNA molecules each carried a unique molecular identifier. TCRdb called the 5' RACE reads again in MiXCR, with one record for every CDR3 protein. The sample holds some 37,000 distinct CDR3 sequences, around 7.5% seen once. Noted time point: sample taken at primary tumor resection. Samples were obtained from around 72 donors, all untreated early-stage non-small cell lung cancer patients. Unsorted whole RNA samples from tumor, nontumor lung or frozen PBMC were sequenced.

The sequence derives from a male donor with early-stage non-small cell lung cancer. The chain employs TRBV6-1 and TRBJ2-7, with TRBD2 identical over 10 bases. Specimen: PBMCs, collected at surgery. The CDR3 DNA reads as TGTGCCAGCAGTAAACTAGCGGGACCCTACGAGCAGTACGTC. It translates to CASSKLAGPYEQYV.